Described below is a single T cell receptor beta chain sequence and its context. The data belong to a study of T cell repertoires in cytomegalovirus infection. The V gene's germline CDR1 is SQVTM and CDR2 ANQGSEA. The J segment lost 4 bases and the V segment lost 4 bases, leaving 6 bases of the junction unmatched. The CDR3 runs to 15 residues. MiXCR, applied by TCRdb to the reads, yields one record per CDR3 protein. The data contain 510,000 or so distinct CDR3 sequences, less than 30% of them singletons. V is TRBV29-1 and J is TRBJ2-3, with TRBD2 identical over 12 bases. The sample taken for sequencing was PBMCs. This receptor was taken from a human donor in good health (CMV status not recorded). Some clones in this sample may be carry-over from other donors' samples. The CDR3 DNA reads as TGCAGCGTTGTAGGCGCTAGCGGGAGGGCAGATACGCAGTATTTT. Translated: CSVVGASGRADTQYF.